The 20 T cell receptor beta chains below were found in one sample sequenced in a study of CXCR3-negative and CXCR3-positive naive CD8 T cells. General study results and limits: When CXCR3-positive naive cells were set against CXCR3-negative naive cells, the former had more hydrophobic TRB CDR3s.

No antigen has been assigned to these receptors. UMI-labeled 5' RACE yielded the TRB cDNA libraries. Reprocessing the 5' RACE reads, TCRdb reports a single entry for every CDR3 protein and omits DNA. In total, the table holds about 150,000 distinct CDR3 sequences. Material for sequencing was naive CXCR3+ CD8+ T cells from blood. The subset was: CD45RO-CCR7+CD27+CD95- naive CD8+ T cells expressing CXCR3 (TNR3+). These receptors originate from a human donor in good health. Some clones in this sample may be carry-over from other donors' samples.

Here the CDR3 reads CASSLAELIAKNIQYF. This chain joins TRBV7-7 and TRBJ2-4. Germline CDR1 SSHAT, CDR2 FNYEAQ (reference sequence). The CDR3 runs 16 residues.

CDR3 loop: CSVDGGGNEQFF. V gene TRBV29-1 combines with J gene TRBJ2-1; TCRdb indicates TRBD2, and absent DNA this call remains unverified. The CDR3 covers 12 residues. CDR1 and CDR2 (germline): SQVTM, ANQGSEA.

The V gene is TRBV27, the J gene TRBJ2-7; TCRdb's D call of TRBD1 is untestable without DNA. The V gene's germline CDR1 is MNHEY and CDR2 SMNVEV (reference sequence). CDR3 length equals 15 residues. This CDR3 reads CASSPRDRYLYEQYF.

The genes are TRBV27 and TRBJ2-1. CDR3 size: 12 residues. The germline gives CDR1 MNHEY, CDR2 SMNVEV (reference sequence). The CDR3 here is CASSPTVGEQFF.

The chain combines TRBV29-1 with TRBJ1-1; no DNA is available, so the TRBD1 call from TCRdb remains unchecked. The length of the CDR3 is 11 residues. CDR1 and CDR2 (germline): SQVTM, ANQGSEA. The CDR3 is CSVGTGAEAFF. Full variable domain (remainder filled in from reference TRBV29-1 and TRBJ1-1): SAVISQKPSRDICQRGTSLTIQCQVDSQVTMMFWYRQQPGQSLTLIATANQGSEATYESGFVIDKFPISRPNLTFSTLTVSNMSPEDSSIYLCSVGTGAEAFFGQGTRLTVV.

The chain carries TRBV7-9 and TRBJ2-1; TCRdb designates TRBD2, a call that cannot be tested without DNA. The germline V gene encodes CDR1 SEHNR and CDR2 FQNEAQ (reference sequence). The CDR3 sequence is 15 residues long. The CDR3 reads CASSSGLGEYNEQFF. Complete variable domain (other parts from reference TRBV7-9 and TRBJ2-1): DTGVSQNPRHKITKRGQNVTFRCDPISEHNRLYWYRQTLGQGPEFLTYFQNEAQLEKSRLLSDRFSAERPKGSFSTLEIQRTEQGDSAMYLCASSSGLGEYNEQFFGPGTRLTVL.

This sequence joins TRBV12-3 or TRBV12-4 and TRBJ1-1; TCRdb picks TRBD1, but there is no DNA to check that call. The CDR3 runs 13 residues. CDR3 protein: CASRDWANTEAFF.

The chain joins TRBV29-1 to TRBJ2-7; the D call from TCRdb, TRBD2, cannot be confirmed without DNA. CDR3 length: 12 residues. Germline values: CDR1 SQVTM, CDR2 ANQGSEA. CDR3 sequence: CSVPSGNHEQYF.

V usage is TRBV15 and J usage is TRBJ2-1; the TRBD1 assignment by TCRdb is unverifiable without DNA. Germline CDR1 and CDR2: LNHNV and YYDKDF (reference sequence). This CDR3 contains 15 residues. CDR3 region: CATSRGRDSYNEQFF.

The genes are TRBV2 and TRBJ2-1. CDR1 is SNHLY, CDR2 FYNNEI, per germline. CDR3 size: 14 residues. The CDR3: CASSESVDHDEQFF.

This chain uses TRBV19 with TRBJ2-7; the TRBD2 assignment by TCRdb is unverifiable without DNA. This CDR3 has 15 amino acids. Germline values: CDR1 LNHDA, CDR2 SQIVND (reference sequence). CDR3 sequence: CASSPQVVLVYEQYF.

The chain is built from TRBV7-9 and TRBJ2-7; TCRdb's D gene call, TRBD1, goes unchecked for lack of DNA. The V gene's germline CDR1 is SEHNR and CDR2 FQNEAQ (reference sequence). This CDR3 is built from 16 residues. CDR3: CASSLGRGSSSYEQYF.

The chain has TRBV5-6 and TRBJ1-6. This CDR3 spans 16 amino acids. Germline CDR1 SGHDT, CDR2 YYEEEE. The CDR3 sequence: CASSSVGGSYNSPLHF.

V usage is TRBV3-1 and J usage is TRBJ2-1; the D gene TCRdb calls, TRBD1, cannot be checked with no DNA. There are 14 residues in the CDR3. Germline V gene data show CDR1 as LGHDT and CDR2 as YNNKEL (reference sequence). The chain's CDR3 is CASSRTRGPLEQFF.

The chain is built from TRBV29-1 and TRBJ2-1; the D gene TCRdb calls, TRBD1, cannot be checked with no DNA. The CDR3 covers 13 residues. The germline CDR1 and CDR2 sequences are SQVTM and ANQGSEA. CDR3 region: CSVEGGVSDEQFF.

The CDR3 region is CSVPGQGTGEQYF. J is TRBJ2-7 and V is TRBV29-1; TCRdb returns TRBD1, unconfirmable since there is no DNA. Germline CDR1 SQVTM, CDR2 ANQGSEA. The CDR3 runs to 13 residues.

The V gene is TRBV29-1, the J gene TRBJ1-1; TCRdb outputs TRBD1, but without DNA this stays unchecked. Germline CDR1 is SQVTM and CDR2 is ANQGSEA. The CDR3 covers 14 residues. CDR3 in amino acids: CSSLRGGAGTEAFF.

The V call is TRBV20-1, the J call TRBJ1-5. This CDR3 is built from 14 residues. Per the germline V gene, CDR1 is DFQATT and CDR2 is SNEGSKA (reference sequence). This CDR3 reads CSAREGFYNQPQHF.

The rearrangement joins TRBV27 to TRBJ2-3; with no DNA, the TCRdb D assignment of TRBD1 cannot be verified. Germline V gene lookup returns CDR1 MNHEY and CDR2 SMNVEV (reference sequence). This CDR3 spans 14 amino acids. CDR3: CASSSPGALSTQYF.

The chain recombines TRBV5-1 with TRBJ2-1; checking the TCRdb D call of TRBD2 is not possible without DNA. Germline CDR1 reads SGHRS; CDR2 reads YFSETQ. There are 15 residues in the CDR3. CDR3: CASSQRTSSYNEQFF.